This TCR beta chain is drawn from a study of cytotoxic CD8 clonotypes in ibrutinib-treated CLL. Overall study context: Of the patients, 10 to 12 were relapsed/refractory, under 16 treatment-naive and fewer than 18 IGHV unmutated. Samples averaged approximately 240,000 productive templates and 90,000 to 95,000 productive rearrangements.

Trimming stripped 5 bases from V and 0 bases from J, with 14 bases between. Germline-derived CDR1 and CDR2 are SGHVS and FNYEAQ. The CDR3 length is 16 residues. Target depth was 1 in 200,000 to 1 in 1 million T cells, about 10x per clonotype. Measured with immunoSEQ multiplex PCR; TCRdb has only the in-frame clones, and not every one. The sample contains some 200,000 clones, approximately 79% of which appear only once. Whole-study findings and limits: Baseline levels were approached again at progression, after clonality had risen at ibrutinib response.

Of note for this clone: Antigen unknown.

This material consisted of PBMCs, taken after 12 months of ibrutinib treatment. The sequence came from a human donor with chronic lymphocytic leukemia. V gene TRBV7-6 combines with J gene TRBJ2-1; no clear D gene. This CDR3 reads CASSLDGRSSYNEQFF. DNA for the CDR3: TGTGCCAGCAGCCTCGACGGGCGGAGCTCCTACAATGAGCAGTTCTTC.